These T cell receptor beta chains were read from a single sample in a study of PD-1 blockade in classical Hodgkin lymphoma. TCRdb's table, derived via immunoSEQ multiplex PCR, lists solely in-frame clones and lacks some. The table shows around 91,000 clones, with roughly 76% occurring only once. The specimen comprised peripheral blood mononuclear cells (PBMCs), sampled before the second cycle of nivolumab. Source of these receptors: a human donor with classical Hodgkin lymphoma. CDR3s include the opening cysteine and the closing phenylalanine or tryptophan. A D gene is named only where the DNA matches it firmly. Size tells how often a clone was seen (once, few, many) or the class of an expanded clone, and some rows leave it out.

v_call: TRBV19
clone_size: -
d_call: TRBD2
j_call: TRBJ2-3
cdr3_nt: TGTGCCAGTAGTTCACCGGGAGGGCCTGTGGATACGCAGTATTTT
cdr3_aa: CASSSPGGPVDTQYF

v_call: TRBV18
clone_size: few
d_call: TRBD2
j_call: TRBJ2-7
cdr3_nt: TGTGCCAGCTCACCGACTAGCGGGCTCTCCTACGAGCAGTACTTC
cdr3_aa: CASSPTSGLSYEQYF

v_call: TRBV6-1
clone_size: -
d_call: TRBD1
j_call: TRBJ2-1
cdr3_nt: TGTGCCAGCACTCCGGACAGGGGTTTGTACAATGAGCAGTTCTTC
cdr3_aa: CASTPDRGLYNEQFF

v_call: TRBV7-3
clone_size: -
d_call: TRBD2
j_call: TRBJ2-1
cdr3_nt: TGTGCCAGCAGTGGTCTAGCGGGGGCCAATGAGCAGTTCTTC
cdr3_aa: CASSGLAGANEQFF

v_call: TRBV19
clone_size: -
d_call: -
j_call: TRBJ2-3
cdr3_nt: TGTGCCACAAGCCAACAAGCAGATACGCAGTATTTT
cdr3_aa: CATSQQADTQYF

v_call: TRBV7-2
clone_size: -
d_call: -
j_call: TRBJ2-7
cdr3_nt: TGTGCCAGCAGCTTACTGGGACAGGCGGGAGGGGAGCAGTACTTC
cdr3_aa: CASSLLGQAGGEQYF

v_call: TRBV10-3
clone_size: -
d_call: TRBD1
j_call: TRBJ1-2
cdr3_nt: TGTGCCATCAGTGAAACCGGGACAGGTATCCACACCTTC
cdr3_aa: CAISETGTGIHTF

v_call: TRBV11-2
clone_size: -
d_call: -
j_call: TRBJ2-7
cdr3_nt: TGTGCCAGCAGCCCAAAAGGCGGGTCCCGGTCCTACGAGCAGTACTTC
cdr3_aa: CASSPKGGSRSYEQYF

v_call: TRBV29-1
clone_size: -
d_call: -
j_call: TRBJ2-7
cdr3_nt: TGCAGCGTTGTCTCTAGCGCGGCGGGCCCAATCTACGAGCAGTACTTC
cdr3_aa: CSVVSSAAGPIYEQYF

v_call: TRBV7-3
clone_size: -
d_call: -
j_call: TRBJ2-1
cdr3_nt: TGTGCCAGCAGCTTTTCAGACGGGGGTGATAATGAGCAGTTCTTC
cdr3_aa: CASSFSDGGDNEQFF

v_call: TRBV5-3
clone_size: -
d_call: TRBD1
j_call: TRBJ1-5
cdr3_nt: TGTGCCAGAAGCTTCCCGGACAGGCTCGGGGTCAATCAGCCCCAGCATTTT
cdr3_aa: CARSFPDRLGVNQPQHF

v_call: TRBV5-6
clone_size: -
d_call: TRBD2
j_call: TRBJ2-7
cdr3_nt: TGTGCCAGCAGCCCCCTAGCGGGAGGGAGCTCCTACGAGCAGTACTTC
cdr3_aa: CASSPLAGGSSYEQYF

v_call: TRBV6-5
clone_size: -
d_call: -
j_call: TRBJ1-2
cdr3_nt: TGTGCCAGCAGCATGGGACGGATCTATGGCTACACCTTC
cdr3_aa: CASSMGRIYGYTF

v_call: TRBV18
clone_size: -
d_call: -
j_call: TRBJ1-1
cdr3_nt: TGTGCCAGCTCACTTCAGACGGACACTGAAGCTTTCTTT
cdr3_aa: CASSLQTDTEAFF

v_call: TRBV29-1
clone_size: -
d_call: TRBD2
j_call: TRBJ2-1
cdr3_nt: TGCAGCGTAGCTAGCGGGCCTGGTAATGAGCAGTTCTTC
cdr3_aa: CSVASGPGNEQFF

v_call: TRBV9
clone_size: -
d_call: -
j_call: TRBJ2-2
cdr3_nt: TGTGCCAGCAGCGTAGGCCGGTGGGGTCGGGGGAACACCGGGGAGCTGTTTTTT
cdr3_aa: CASSVGRWGRGNTGELFF

v_call: TRBV6-6
clone_size: -
d_call: -
j_call: TRBJ2-2
cdr3_nt: TGTGCCAGCAGTTACGAACAGAACACCGGGGAGCTGTTTTTT
cdr3_aa: CASSYEQNTGELFF

v_call: TRBV4-2
clone_size: many
d_call: -
j_call: TRBJ2-7
cdr3_nt: TGTGCCAGCAGCCAGGAAGCGGCAGCCTACGAGCAGTACTTC
cdr3_aa: CASSQEAAAYEQYF

v_call: TRBV10-3
clone_size: many
d_call: TRBD2
j_call: TRBJ2-7
cdr3_nt: TGTGCCATCAGTGAGGGAGCGGGAGGGCCCTACGAGCAGTACTTC
cdr3_aa: CAISEGAGGPYEQYF

v_call: TRBV9
clone_size: -
d_call: -
j_call: TRBJ2-5
cdr3_nt: TGTGCCAGCAGCCCGCGGACAGTTCAAGAGACCCAGTACTTC
cdr3_aa: CASSPRTVQETQYF

v_call: TRBV28
clone_size: -
d_call: TRBD2
j_call: TRBJ2-3
cdr3_nt: TGTGCCAGCTTGACAGCGGGAGTCTTCAGAGATACGCAGTATTTT
cdr3_aa: CASLTAGVFRDTQYF

v_call: TRBV27
clone_size: -
d_call: TRBD1
j_call: TRBJ1-1
cdr3_nt: TGTGCCAGCAGTTCCCTGACAGGGATGAACACTGAAGCTTTCTTT
cdr3_aa: CASSSLTGMNTEAFF

v_call: TRBV5-6
clone_size: -
d_call: TRBD1
j_call: TRBJ1-1
cdr3_nt: TGTGCCAGCAGCCCGACAGGGCGCGCTGAAGCTTTCTTT
cdr3_aa: CASSPTGRAEAFF

v_call: TRBV5-6
clone_size: -
d_call: TRBD2
j_call: TRBJ2-5
cdr3_nt: TGTGCCAGCAGCGGTCAGGGAGGGGTACGAGAGACCCAGTACTTC
cdr3_aa: CASSGQGGVRETQYF

v_call: TRBV13
clone_size: few
d_call: -
j_call: TRBJ1-3
cdr3_nt: TGTGCCAGCAGCTTAAGGCCCTCTGGAAACACCATATATTTT
cdr3_aa: CASSLRPSGNTIYF

v_call: TRBV6-5
clone_size: -
d_call: TRBD2
j_call: TRBJ2-1
cdr3_nt: TGTGCCAGCAGAATAGCGGGAGGACTTTACAATGAGCAGTTCTTC
cdr3_aa: CASRIAGGLYNEQFF

v_call: TRBV6-5
clone_size: -
d_call: -
j_call: TRBJ2-7
cdr3_nt: TGTGCCAGCCGGGCCCAATCGGCCGAGTACTTC
cdr3_aa: CASRAQSAEYF

v_call: TRBV19
clone_size: -
d_call: -
j_call: TRBJ2-3
cdr3_nt: TGTGCCAGTAGTAAGTGGACAGATACGCAGTATTTT
cdr3_aa: CASSKWTDTQYF

v_call: TRBV5-1
clone_size: -
d_call: -
j_call: TRBJ2-1
cdr3_nt: TGCGCCAGCAGCCCGACCACTGGCTCCTACAATGAGCAGTTCTTC
cdr3_aa: CASSPTTGSYNEQFF

v_call: TRBV6-1
clone_size: -
d_call: TRBD1
j_call: TRBJ2-7
cdr3_nt: TGTGCCAGCGCCGTGGGACAGGGGGCTGGCGAGCAGTACTTC
cdr3_aa: CASAVGQGAGEQYF

v_call: TRBV19
clone_size: -
d_call: TRBD2
j_call: TRBJ2-3
cdr3_nt: TGTGCCAGTAGTACCACTAGCGGGAGGGCAGATACGCAGTATTTT
cdr3_aa: CASSTTSGRADTQYF

v_call: TRBV5-1
clone_size: -
d_call: TRBD1
j_call: TRBJ2-7
cdr3_nt: TGCGCCAGCAGCCCCGGGACAGGGGTAGGCTACGAGCAGTACTTC
cdr3_aa: CASSPGTGVGYEQYF

v_call: TRBV18
clone_size: -
d_call: -
j_call: TRBJ2-1
cdr3_nt: TGTGCCAGCCACGACTACAATGAGCAGTTCTTC
cdr3_aa: CASHDYNEQFF

v_call: TRBV4-2
clone_size: -
d_call: TRBD1
j_call: TRBJ1-2
cdr3_nt: TGTGCCAGCAGTTACGACCCGGGACAGGGGGCGCGGGTTCATGGCTACACCTTC
cdr3_aa: CASSYDPGQGARVHGYTF

v_call: TRBV7-8
clone_size: -
d_call: TRBD1
j_call: TRBJ1-5
cdr3_nt: TGTGCCAGCAGCCTAGACAGGGGTGAGTTGCCCCAGCATTTT
cdr3_aa: CASSLDRGELPQHF

v_call: TRBV7-2
clone_size: -
d_call: -
j_call: TRBJ1-1
cdr3_nt: TGTGCCAGCAGCAAACACCGGGACACTGAAGCTTTCTTT
cdr3_aa: CASSKHRDTEAFF

v_call: TRBV19
clone_size: -
d_call: -
j_call: TRBJ1-2
cdr3_nt: TGTGCCAGTAGTGACCAGGGACCGGTATATGGCTACACCTTC
cdr3_aa: CASSDQGPVYGYTF

v_call: TRBV7-2
clone_size: -
d_call: TRBD1
j_call: TRBJ1-2
cdr3_nt: TGTGCCAGCAGACCAACAGGGGTGGGCTATGGCTACACCTTC
cdr3_aa: CASRPTGVGYGYTF

v_call: TRBV5-6
clone_size: -
d_call: TRBD1
j_call: TRBJ1-4
cdr3_nt: TGTGCCAGCAGCGGGACACGGGACAGCAATGAAAAACTGTTTTTT
cdr3_aa: CASSGTRDSNEKLFF

v_call: TRBV4-1
clone_size: -
d_call: TRBD2
j_call: TRBJ2-6
cdr3_nt: TGCGCCAGCAGCCAAGACAGCGGGAGGGCGATCTCTGGGGCCAACGTCCTGACTTTC
cdr3_aa: CASSQDSGRAISGANVLTF

v_call: TRBV28
clone_size: once
d_call: -
j_call: TRBJ2-7
cdr3_nt: TGTGCCAGCAGTCCCGGCAGGGGTAGCTCCTACGAGCAGTACTTC
cdr3_aa: CASSPGRGSSYEQYF

v_call: TRBV7-9
clone_size: -
d_call: TRBD1
j_call: TRBJ1-1
cdr3_nt: TGTGCCAGCAGCGTGGGACAGGGCTACACTGAAGCTTTCTTT
cdr3_aa: CASSVGQGYTEAFF

v_call: TRBV9
clone_size: -
d_call: -
j_call: TRBJ1-1
cdr3_nt: TGTGCCAGCAGCGTAGCTGGTTGGAACACTGAAGCTTTCTTT
cdr3_aa: CASSVAGWNTEAFF

v_call: TRBV28
clone_size: -
d_call: -
j_call: TRBJ1-2
cdr3_nt: TGTGCCAGCAGTTTACCTGACGGGGGTGTAGGCTACACCTTC
cdr3_aa: CASSLPDGGVGYTF

v_call: TRBV28
clone_size: -
d_call: -
j_call: TRBJ2-7
cdr3_nt: TGTGCCAGCAGTTCCCCTAGCCCCTACGAGCAGTACTTC
cdr3_aa: CASSSPSPYEQYF

v_call: TRBV4-2
clone_size: -
d_call: TRBD2
j_call: TRBJ2-1
cdr3_nt: TGTGCCAGCAGCCGAGCTAGCGGGACATCCTACAATGAGCAGTTCTTC
cdr3_aa: CASSRASGTSYNEQFF

v_call: TRBV2
clone_size: -
d_call: TRBD1
j_call: TRBJ1-2
cdr3_nt: TGTGCCAGCAGGGGAGGGGACAGGGGCTACTATGGCTACACCTTC
cdr3_aa: CASRGGDRGYYGYTF

v_call: TRBV18
clone_size: -
d_call: TRBD1
j_call: TRBJ1-5
cdr3_nt: TGTGCCAGCTCACCACGGGGACAGGTTTCCCAGCCCCAGCATTTT
cdr3_aa: CASSPRGQVSQPQHF

v_call: TRBV5-1
clone_size: -
d_call: TRBD2
j_call: TRBJ2-7
cdr3_nt: TGCGCCAGCAGCTCGACTAGCGTCTCCAGCGAGCAGTACTTC
cdr3_aa: CASSSTSVSSEQYF

v_call: TRBV7-8
clone_size: -
d_call: -
j_call: TRBJ1-5
cdr3_nt: TGTGCCAGCAGCCCCCCCGACAGGCCCTTCAATCAGCCCCAGCATTTT
cdr3_aa: CASSPPDRPFNQPQHF

v_call: TRBV7-3
clone_size: few
d_call: -
j_call: TRBJ2-1
cdr3_nt: TGTGCCAGCAGCTTAAATACGGATTACAATGAGCAGTTCTTC
cdr3_aa: CASSLNTDYNEQFF

v_call: TRBV28
clone_size: -
d_call: TRBD1
j_call: TRBJ2-7
cdr3_nt: TGTGCCAGCAGTAGGACAGGGGGCGCCTACGAGCAGTACTTC
cdr3_aa: CASSRTGGAYEQYF

v_call: TRBV5-5
clone_size: -
d_call: TRBD1
j_call: TRBJ2-5
cdr3_nt: TGTGCCAGCCTGCACAGGGGGACAGAGACCCAGTACTTC
cdr3_aa: CASLHRGTETQYF

v_call: TRBV27
clone_size: -
d_call: -
j_call: TRBJ2-3
cdr3_nt: TGTGCCAGCAGTTTTGAGTTGCGGTACACAGATACGCAGTATTTT
cdr3_aa: CASSFELRYTDTQYF

v_call: TRBV14
clone_size: -
d_call: TRBD2
j_call: TRBJ2-1
cdr3_nt: TGTGCCAGCAGCCCCCACGCAGCGGGGGAGCAGTTCTTC
cdr3_aa: CASSPHAAGEQFF

v_call: TRBV10-3
clone_size: -
d_call: TRBD1
j_call: TRBJ1-3
cdr3_nt: TGTGCCATCGCCTCCTCGGGACAGGGCTCTGGAAACACCATATATTTT
cdr3_aa: CAIASSGQGSGNTIYF

v_call: TRBV4-2
clone_size: -
d_call: TRBD2
j_call: TRBJ2-1
cdr3_nt: TGTGCCAGCAGCCAGAACCCGGGACTAGCGGGAGTAGGGCAGTTCTTC
cdr3_aa: CASSQNPGLAGVGQFF

v_call: TRBV29-1
clone_size: -
d_call: -
j_call: TRBJ1-1
cdr3_nt: TGCAGCGTTGGGGGGGGAGAAGCTTTCTTT
cdr3_aa: CSVGGGEAFF

v_call: TRBV2
clone_size: -
d_call: -
j_call: TRBJ2-5
cdr3_nt: TGTGCCAGCAGCGACCTGGGGTCCCTGGGGGAGACCCAGTACTTC
cdr3_aa: CASSDLGSLGETQYF

v_call: TRBV15
clone_size: -
d_call: TRBD2
j_call: TRBJ2-1
cdr3_nt: TGTGCCACCAGCAGAAAGGGGACTACCCCGATGTTACTCTTC
cdr3_aa: CATSRKGTTPMLLF